Below, one TCR beta chain is given with its context. What it binds is not known. The study based diagnoses on clinical symptoms, serum thyroxine and TRAb, thyroid ultrasound and orbital computed tomography. The entry originates in a study of T cells in Graves' hyperthyroidism and ophthalmopathy. Findings and limits, study-wide: Most thyroid-expanded clonotypes above 0.001 were also found in blood. The model foresaw ophthalmopathy a median around 6.4 months prior to onset.

The CDR3 is 14 amino acids. Germline assignment: CDR1 LGHNA and CDR2 YSLEER. The V and J ends lost 0 bases and 5 bases respectively, with 8 bases between them. The source material, RNA transcripts, was used to amplify TCR beta CDR3 regions. HTBI primers were employed in a first-round RT-PCR of the TCR CDR3. One entry per CDR3 protein results from TCRdb running MiXCR on the multiplex PCR reads. The sample lists about 840,000 distinct CDR3 sequences; over 35% were seen once. Sequencing input: blood. The clonotype was recovered from a young man with Graves' hyperthyroidism. The chain links TRBV4-3 to TRBJ1-5; no firm D call. The CDR3 sequence: CASSQERGYQPQHF. The CDR3 bases are TGCGCCAGCAGCCAAGAGCGTGGTTATCAGCCCCAGCATTTT.